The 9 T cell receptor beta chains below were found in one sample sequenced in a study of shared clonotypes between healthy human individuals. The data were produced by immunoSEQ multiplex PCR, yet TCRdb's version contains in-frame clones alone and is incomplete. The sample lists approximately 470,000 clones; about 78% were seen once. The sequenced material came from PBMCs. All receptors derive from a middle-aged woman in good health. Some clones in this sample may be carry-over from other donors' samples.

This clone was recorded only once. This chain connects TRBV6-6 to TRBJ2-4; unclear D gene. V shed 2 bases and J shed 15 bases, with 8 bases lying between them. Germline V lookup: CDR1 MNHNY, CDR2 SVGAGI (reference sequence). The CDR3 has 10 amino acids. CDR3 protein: CASSYGSLYF. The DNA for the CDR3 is TGTGCCAGCAGTTACGGCTCACTGTACTTC.

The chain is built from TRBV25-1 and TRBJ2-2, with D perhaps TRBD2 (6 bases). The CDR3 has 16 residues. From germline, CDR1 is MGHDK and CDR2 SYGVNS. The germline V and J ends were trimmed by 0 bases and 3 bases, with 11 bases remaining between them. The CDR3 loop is CASSEYNGEDTGELFF. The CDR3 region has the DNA TGTGCCAGCAGTGAATATAACGGGGAGGACACCGGGGAGCTGTTTTTT.

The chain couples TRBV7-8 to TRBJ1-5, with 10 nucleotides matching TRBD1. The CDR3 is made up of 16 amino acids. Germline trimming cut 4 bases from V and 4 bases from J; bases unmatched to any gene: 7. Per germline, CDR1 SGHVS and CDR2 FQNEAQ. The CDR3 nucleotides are TGTGCCAGCAGCTCCGCAGGACAGGGGGGGAATCAGCCCCAGCATTTT. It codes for CASSSAGQGGNQPQHF.

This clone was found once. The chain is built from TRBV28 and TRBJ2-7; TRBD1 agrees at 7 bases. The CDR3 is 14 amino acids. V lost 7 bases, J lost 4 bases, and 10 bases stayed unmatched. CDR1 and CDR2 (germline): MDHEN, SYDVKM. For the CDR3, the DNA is TGTGCCAGCACGTCAACCGGGACAGAATACGAGCAGTACTTC. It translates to CASTSTGTEYEQYF.

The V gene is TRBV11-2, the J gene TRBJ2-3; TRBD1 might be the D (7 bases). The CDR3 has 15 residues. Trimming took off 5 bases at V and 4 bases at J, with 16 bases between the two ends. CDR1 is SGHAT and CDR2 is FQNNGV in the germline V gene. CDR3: CASSLRGVGADTQYF. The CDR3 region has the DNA TGTGCCAGCAGCCTCAGGGGGGTGGGTGCAGATACGCAGTATTTT.

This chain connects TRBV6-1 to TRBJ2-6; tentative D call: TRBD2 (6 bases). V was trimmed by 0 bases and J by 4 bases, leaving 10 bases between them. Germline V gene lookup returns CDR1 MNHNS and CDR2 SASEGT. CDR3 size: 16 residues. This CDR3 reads CASSEAAGPGANVLTF. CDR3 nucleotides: TGTGCCAGCAGTGAAGCGGCGGGGCCCGGGGCCAACGTCCTGACTTTC.

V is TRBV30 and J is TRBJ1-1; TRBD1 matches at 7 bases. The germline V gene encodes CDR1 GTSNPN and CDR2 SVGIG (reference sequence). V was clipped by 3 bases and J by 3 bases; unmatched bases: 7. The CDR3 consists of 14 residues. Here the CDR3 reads CAWSPGTVDTEAFF. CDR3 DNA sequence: TGTGCCTGGAGCCCCGGGACAGTGGACACTGAAGCTTTCTTT.

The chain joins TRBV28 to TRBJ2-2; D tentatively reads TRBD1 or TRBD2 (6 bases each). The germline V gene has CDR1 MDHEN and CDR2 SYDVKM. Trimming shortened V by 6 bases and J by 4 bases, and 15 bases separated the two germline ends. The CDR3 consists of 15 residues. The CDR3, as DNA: TGTGCCAGCAGCCACAGAGGGGGGAGCACCGGGGAGCTGTTTTTT. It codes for CASSHRGGSTGELFF.

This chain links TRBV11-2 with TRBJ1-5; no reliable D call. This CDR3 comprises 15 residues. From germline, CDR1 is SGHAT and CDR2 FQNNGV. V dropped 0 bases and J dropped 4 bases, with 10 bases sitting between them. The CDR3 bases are TGTGCCAGCAGCTTAGATCGTTCCGCAAATCAGCCCCAGCATTTT. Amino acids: CASSLDRSANQPQHF. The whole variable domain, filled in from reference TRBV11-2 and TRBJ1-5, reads EAGVAQSPRYKIIEKRQSVAFWCNPISGHATLYWYQQILGQGPKLLIQFQNNGVVDDSQLPKDRFSAERLKGVDSTLKIQPAKLEDSAVYLCASSLDRSANQPQHFGDGTRLSIL.